The 13 T cell receptor beta chains below were found in one sample sequenced in a study of CD8 T cells in cerebrospinal fluid in Alzheimer's disease. No DNA is given; TCRdb re-called the 10x single-cell sequencing reads and lists each CDR3 protein once. The sample totals over a thousand distinct CDR3 sequences. The sequenced material came from cerebrospinal fluid. The origin of the receptors is a human donor in good health.

This clonotype shows up as large (0.1 to 1%) by frequency. The CDR3 region is CASSQSRSGSHQETQYF. V is TRBV4-2 and J is TRBJ2-5; TCRdb picks TRBD2, but there is no DNA to check that call. Germline CDR1 and CDR2: LGHNA and YNFKEQ. The CDR3 has 17 residues.

This clonotype registers medium-sized by frequency. The V call is TRBV24-1, the J call TRBJ2-2. The V gene's germline CDR1 is KGHDR and CDR2 SFDVKD. This CDR3 region has 14 residues. The CDR3 loop reads CATSGRSNTGELFF.

This clonotype counts as large by frequency. The rearrangement uses TRBV7-9 and TRBJ2-2; absent DNA, TCRdb's TRBD1 call cannot be checked. Germline values: CDR1 SEHNR, CDR2 FQNEAQ (reference sequence). This CDR3 contains 15 residues. CDR3: CASSRWTANTGELFF.

Frequency places this clonotype as large. The chain uses TRBV7-6 and TRBJ2-1. Germline-derived CDR1 and CDR2 are SGHVS and FNYEAQ. This CDR3 has 16 amino acids. CDR3 sequence: CASSLVNVSTYNEQFF.

Frequency places this clonotype as large. V and J are TRBV11-2 and TRBJ2-5; without DNA, the TCRdb call of TRBD1 cannot be checked. Germline values: CDR1 SGHAT, CDR2 FQNNGV. There are 12 residues in the CDR3. The CDR3 loop reads CASAGVGETQYF.

According to its frequency, this clonotype is medium-sized. The chain couples TRBV6-6 to TRBJ2-1; TCRdb returns TRBD1, unconfirmable since there is no DNA. The V gene's germline CDR1 is MNHNY and CDR2 SVGAGI (reference sequence). The CDR3 sequence is 13 residues long. CDR3 sequence: CASSRDSYNEQFF.

This chain uses TRBV6-5 with TRBJ2-1. Germline V gene sequence: CDR1 MNHEY, CDR2 SVGAGI. This CDR3 is 13 amino acids long. The CDR3: CASSYGANNEQFF.

Considering frequency, this clonotype is medium-sized (0.01 to 0.1%). V gene TRBV12-5 combines with J gene TRBJ1-2. The CDR3 length is 14 residues. Germline CDR1 reads LGHNT; CDR2 reads FRNRAP. The CDR3 protein is CASGFGTLNYGYTF. Supplemented by reference TRBV12-5 and TRBJ1-2, the full variable domain reads DARVTQTPRHKVTEMGQEVTMRCQPILGHNTVFWYRQTMMQGLELLAYFRNRAPLDDSGMPKDRFSAEMPDATLATLKIQPSEPRDSAVYFCASGFGTLNYGYTFGSGTRLTVV.

This clonotype is deemed medium-sized by its frequency. This sequence joins TRBV24-1 and TRBJ1-2; the D call of TRBD1 rests on TCRdb alone, since no DNA is present to check it. The CDR3 is 13 residues long. Per the germline V gene, CDR1 is KGHDR and CDR2 is SFDVKD. CDR3 in amino acids: CATSDHPGEGYTF.

Measured by frequency, this clonotype is large. The V call is TRBV5-1, the J call TRBJ1-1; TCRdb outputs TRBD1, but without DNA this stays unchecked. The germline CDR1 and CDR2 sequences are SGHRS and YFSETQ. There are 14 residues in the CDR3. This chain's CDR3 is CASSSEGQDTEAFF.

This clonotype ranks as large (0.1 to 1%) in terms of frequency. The chain is built from TRBV7-9 and TRBJ2-1; TCRdb picks TRBD1, but there is no DNA to check that call. In germline, CDR1 is SEHNR, CDR2 FQNEAQ (reference sequence). The CDR3 runs 16 residues. CDR3 amino acids: CASSPSDRGSYNEQFF. The full variable domain, in which reference TRBV7-9 and TRBJ2-1 provide the parts outside the CDR3, is DTGVSQNPRHKITKRGQNVTFRCDPISEHNRLYWYRQTLGQGPEFLTYFQNEAQLEKSRLLSDRFSAERPKGSFSTLEIQRTEQGDSAMYLCASSPSDRGSYNEQFFGPGTRLTVL.

By frequency, this clonotype is medium-sized. The chain joins TRBV2 to TRBJ1-4. Germline CDR1 and CDR2: SNHLY and FYNNEI. This CDR3 is 13 amino acids long. CDR3: CASRGGVNEKLFF.

This clonotype is deemed medium-sized by its frequency. The chain joins TRBV12-3 or TRBV12-4 to TRBJ2-3; TCRdb reports TRBD2, a call that lacks DNA to check it against. The CDR3 sequence is 16 residues long. The CDR3 here is CASSPPREGSTDTQYF.